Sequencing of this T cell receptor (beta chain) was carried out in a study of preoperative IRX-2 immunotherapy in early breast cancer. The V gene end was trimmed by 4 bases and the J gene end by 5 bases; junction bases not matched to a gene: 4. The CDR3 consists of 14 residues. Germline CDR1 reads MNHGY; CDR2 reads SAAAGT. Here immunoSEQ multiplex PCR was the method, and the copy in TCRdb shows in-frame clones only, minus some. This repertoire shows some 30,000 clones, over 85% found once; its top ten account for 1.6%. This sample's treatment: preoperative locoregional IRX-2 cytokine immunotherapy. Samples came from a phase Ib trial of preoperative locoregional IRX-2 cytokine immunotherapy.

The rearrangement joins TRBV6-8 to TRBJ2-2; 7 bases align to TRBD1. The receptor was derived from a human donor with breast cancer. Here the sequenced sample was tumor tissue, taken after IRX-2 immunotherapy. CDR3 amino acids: CASSSTGRTGELFF. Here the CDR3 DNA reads TGTGCCAGCAGTTCGACAGGGAGAACCGGGGAGCTGTTTTTT.